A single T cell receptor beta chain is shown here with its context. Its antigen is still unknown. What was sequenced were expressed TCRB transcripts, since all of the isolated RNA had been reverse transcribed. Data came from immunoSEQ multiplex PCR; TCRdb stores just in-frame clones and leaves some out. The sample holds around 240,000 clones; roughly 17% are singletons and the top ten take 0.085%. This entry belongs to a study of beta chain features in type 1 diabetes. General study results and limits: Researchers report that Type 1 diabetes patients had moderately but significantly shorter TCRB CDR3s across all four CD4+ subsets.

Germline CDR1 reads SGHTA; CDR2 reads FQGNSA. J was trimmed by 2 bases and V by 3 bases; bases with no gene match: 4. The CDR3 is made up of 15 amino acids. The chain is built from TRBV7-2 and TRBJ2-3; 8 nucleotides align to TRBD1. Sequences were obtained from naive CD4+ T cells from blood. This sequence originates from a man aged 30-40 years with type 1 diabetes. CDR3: CASSFRTGFTDTQYF. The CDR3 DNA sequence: TGTGCCAGCAGCTTCCGGACAGGGTTCACAGATACGCAGTATTTT.